This entry lists 15 T cell receptor beta chains sequenced from one sample in a study of shared clonotypes between healthy human individuals. The table came from immunoSEQ multiplex PCR; TCRdb's copy has only in-frame clones and leaves some out. The sample shows some 1 million clones, about 80% of them seen only once. Sequenced input: memory CD4+ T cells sorted from blood. The sample's subset: CD45RA-negative fraction. These receptors were collected from a man aged 18 to 29 in good health.

This clone has a single count. The V gene is TRBV19, the J gene TRBJ2-7; 12 nucleotides agree with TRBD2. V gave up 5 bases and J gave up 0 bases; unmatched junction bases: 5. Per the germline V gene, CDR1 is LNHDA and CDR2 is SQIVND (reference sequence). This CDR3 is built from 16 residues. This CDR3 is CASSPTSGGYSYEQYF. In DNA form, the CDR3 reads TGTGCCAGTAGTCCTACTAGCGGGGGGTACTCCTACGAGCAGTACTTC.

The chain uses TRBV5-1 and TRBJ1-2; 8 nucleotides align to TRBD1. V trimming: 0 bases; J trimming: 5 bases; junction bases outside the gene matches: 6. Germline V gene sequence: CDR1 SGHRS, CDR2 YFSETQ. CDR3 length: 15 amino acids. CDR3 sequence (DNA): TGCGCCAGCAGCTTGGATACGACAGGGGAATATGGCTACACCTTC. Protein: CASSLDTTGEYGYTF.

CDR3 sequence: CASSHGYEQYF. The DNA for the CDR3 is TGCGCCAGCAGCCACGGCTACGAGCAGTACTTC. The V and J genes are TRBV4-1 and TRBJ2-7, with unresolved D. The CDR3 covers 11 residues. Trimming took off 3 bases at V and 3 bases at J, with 3 bases between the two ends. CDR1 is MGHRA, CDR2 YSYEKL, per germline.

With respect to this clone: The same CDR3 also results from other DNA sequences found in this sample. The gene calls are TRBV30 and TRBJ2-1; tentatively, D is TRBD2 (6 bases). The germline V gene encodes CDR1 GTSNPN and CDR2 SVGIG (reference sequence). This CDR3 is 14 amino acids long. V lost 2 bases and J 4 bases, leaving 12 bases between the germline ends. For the CDR3, the DNA is TGTGCCTGGAGTAAAAACGGGGGATACAATGAGCAGTTCTTC. This translates into CAWSKNGGYNEQFF.

This clone was counted a few times. The rearrangement uses TRBV21-1 and TRBJ1-5. TRBV21-1 counts as a pseudogene. This CDR3 has 17 amino acids. CDR3 nucleotides: TGTGCCAGCAGCCATATCTCCGGGACGGAACCCAATCAGCCCCAGCATTTT. Its translation: CASSHISGTEPNQPQHF.

This chain links TRBV19 with TRBJ2-3, with D possibly TRBD2 on 6 matching bases. CDR1 is LNHDA and CDR2 is SQIVND in the germline V gene (reference sequence). The CDR3 extends over 14 amino acids. V was trimmed by 5 bases and J by 2 bases, leaving 11 bases between them. The CDR3: CASSDAGITDTQYF. In DNA, the CDR3 is TGTGCCAGTAGTGATGCGGGGATCACAGATACGCAGTATTTT.

V usage is TRBV10-3 and J usage is TRBJ2-3; TRBD1 matches 9 bases. This CDR3 is 16 amino acids long. The junction had 10 bases not matched to a gene; V was cut back by 6 bases and J by 3 bases. Germline loops: CDR1 ENHRY, CDR2 SYGVKD. The CDR3 DNA reads TGTGCCATCAGGCCCCCCGTTGGGACAGGGACAGATACGCAGTATTTT. Translation gives CAIRPPVGTGTDTQYF.

The sample holds many counts of this clone. The chain couples TRBV7-9 to TRBJ1-3; D is perhaps TRBD1 (5 bases). Trimming removed 0 bases from V and 0 bases from J, with 12 bases in between. There are 17 residues in the CDR3. Germline V lookup: CDR1 SEHNR, CDR2 FQNEAQ (reference sequence). The CDR3 DNA follows: TGTGCCAGCAGCTTAGCGACAGCCGGAAACTCTGGAAACACCATATATTTT. As protein: CASSLATAGNSGNTIYF.

This clone was seen only a few times. The chain uses TRBV11-2 and TRBJ1-1; no clear D. CDR3 length equals 15 residues. The V gene lost 3 bases and the J gene lost 6 bases, with 17 bases spanning the gap. The germline CDR1 and CDR2 sequences are SGHAT and FQNNGV. CDR3 amino acids: CASSFMGYRGPEAFF. The DNA for the CDR3 is TGTGCCAGCAGCTTTATGGGTTATAGAGGGCCTGAAGCTTTCTTT.

Turning to this clone: The junction does not match germline at one end; this may be a read error. V is TRBV5-1 and J is TRBJ2-1, with TRBD2 as a possible D gene (6 bases). The CDR3 contains 13 residues. Germline CDR1 SGHRS, CDR2 YFSETQ. The CDR3 is CASSWEAGPRAVF. CDR3 in DNA: TGCGCCAGCAGCTGGGAGGCCGGGCCACGAGCGGTCTTC.

The V and J genes are TRBV5-6 and TRBJ2-3; D is possibly TRBD2 (6 bases). The germline V gene has CDR1 SGHDT and CDR2 YYEEEE. V shed 4 bases and J shed 6 bases, with 18 bases lying between them. This CDR3 region has 15 residues. DNA of the CDR3: TGTGCCAGCAGCCTGAGCGGGCCCGGCCCGGATACGCAGTATTTT. Its protein is CASSLSGPGPDTQYF.

J is TRBJ2-7 and V is TRBV21-1; the listed D gene, TRBD1, was not tested against the DNA. TRBV21-1 is a pseudogene segment. The CDR3 spans 20 residues. For the CDR3, the DNA is TGTGCCAGCAGCCCAAAACCCCTGTTCGCGGGACAGGGAATATCTTACGAGCAGTACTTC. Translating gives CASSPKPLFAGQGISYEQYF.

This clone was detected a few times. J is TRBJ1-1 and V is TRBV7-9, with D unclear. The CDR3 runs to 12 residues. Trimming took 1 base from V and 5 from J, leaving 5 bases between them. The germline gives CDR1 SEHNR, CDR2 FQNEAQ (reference sequence). CDR3 residues: CASSLERTEAFF. Here the CDR3 DNA reads TGTGCCAGCAGCTTAGAGCGAACTGAAGCTTTCTTT.

This chain uses TRBV6-5 with TRBJ1-2, with D unclear. Germline V gene sequence: CDR1 MNHEY, CDR2 SVGAGI. Trimming shortened V by 7 bases and J by 8 bases, and 14 bases separated the two germline ends. The CDR3 contains 12 residues. The DNA of the CDR3 is TGTGCCAGCAAGGCCCAAACCGGGGGCTACACCTTC. Its translation: CASKAQTGGYTF.

V gene TRBV19 combines with J gene TRBJ1-1; D might be TRBD1 (6 bases). Trimming cost V 9 bases and J 1 base, with 15 bases left between them. The CDR3 is 14 amino acids. Germline CDR1 reads LNHDA; CDR2 reads SQIVND (reference sequence). The CDR3 here is CASSIQGQNTEAFF. DNA for the CDR3: TGTGCCAGCTCAATACAGGGTCAGAACACTGAAGCTTTCTTT.